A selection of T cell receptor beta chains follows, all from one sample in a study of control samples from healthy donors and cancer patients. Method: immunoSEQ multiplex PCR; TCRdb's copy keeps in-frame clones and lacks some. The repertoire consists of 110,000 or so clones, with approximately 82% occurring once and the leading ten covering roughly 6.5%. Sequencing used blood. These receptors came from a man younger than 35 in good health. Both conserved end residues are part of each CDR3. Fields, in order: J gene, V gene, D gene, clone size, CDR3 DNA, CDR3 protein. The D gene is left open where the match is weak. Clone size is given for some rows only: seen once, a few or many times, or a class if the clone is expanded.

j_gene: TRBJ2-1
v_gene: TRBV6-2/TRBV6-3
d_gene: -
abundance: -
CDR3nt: TGTGCCAGCACCCCATTTAGGACAGAATACAATGAGCAGTTCTTC
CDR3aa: CASTPFRTEYNEQFF

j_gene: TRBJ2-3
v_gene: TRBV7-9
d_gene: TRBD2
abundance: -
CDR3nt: TGTGCCAGCAGCCCACTGGGGGGGGGAGATACGCAGTATTTT
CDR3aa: CASSPLGGGDTQYF

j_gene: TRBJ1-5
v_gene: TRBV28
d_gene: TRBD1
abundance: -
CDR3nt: TGTGCCAGCAGTTTAGGACAGGGGTACCGTCAGCCCCAGCATTTT
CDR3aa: CASSLGQGYRQPQHF

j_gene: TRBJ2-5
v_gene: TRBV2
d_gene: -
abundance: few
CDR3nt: TGTGCCAGCACCGGTTCCCCGGCAAGGACCCAGTACTTC
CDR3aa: CASTGSPARTQYF

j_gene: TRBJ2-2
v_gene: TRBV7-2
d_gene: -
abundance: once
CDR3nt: TGTGCCAGCAGCTTAAGGACAGCCGGGGAGCTGTTTTTT
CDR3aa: CASSLRTAGELFF

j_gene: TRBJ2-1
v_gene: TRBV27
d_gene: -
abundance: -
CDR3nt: TGTGCCAGCAGTTTCCGGGACCGCGACAATGAGCAGTTCTTC
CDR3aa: CASSFRDRDNEQFF

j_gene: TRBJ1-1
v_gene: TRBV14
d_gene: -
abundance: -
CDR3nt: TGTGCCAGCAGCCCGCAAGGGACCACTGAAGCTTTCTTT
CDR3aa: CASSPQGTTEAFF

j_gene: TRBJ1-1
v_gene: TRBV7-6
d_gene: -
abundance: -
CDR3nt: TGTGCCAGCAGCCAAGCGGGTGTTTTAAGGGCAAAGAACACTGAAGCTTTCTTT
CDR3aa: CASSQAGVLRAKNTEAFF

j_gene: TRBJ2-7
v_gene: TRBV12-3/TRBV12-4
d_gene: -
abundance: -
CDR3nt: TGTGCCAGCAGTTTAGGATCGGGGAACGAGCAGTACTTC
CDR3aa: CASSLGSGNEQYF

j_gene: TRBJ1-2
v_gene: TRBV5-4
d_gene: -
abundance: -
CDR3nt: TGTGCCAGCAGCTTGGCTGACCATGACCCTGGCTACACCTTC
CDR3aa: CASSLADHDPGYTF

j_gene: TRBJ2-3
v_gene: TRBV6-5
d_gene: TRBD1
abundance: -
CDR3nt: TGTGCCAGCAGAGCTACAGGGGTCGGCACAGATACGCAGTATTTT
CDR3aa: CASRATGVGTDTQYF

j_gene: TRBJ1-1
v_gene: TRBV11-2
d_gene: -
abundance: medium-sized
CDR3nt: TGTGCCAGCAGCCACGGAGGGGTAGCTGAAGCTTTCTTT
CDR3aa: CASSHGGVAEAFF

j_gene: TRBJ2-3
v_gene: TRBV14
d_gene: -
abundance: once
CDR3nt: TGTGCCAGCAGCCCGACGGGAGATACGCAGTATTTT
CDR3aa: CASSPTGDTQYF

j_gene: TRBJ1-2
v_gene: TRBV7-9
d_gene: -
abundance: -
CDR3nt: TGTGCCAGCAGCTTGATGTCGCAAGTTGCTGGCTACACCTTC
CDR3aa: CASSLMSQVAGYTF

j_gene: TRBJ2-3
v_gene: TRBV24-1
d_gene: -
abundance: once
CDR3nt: TGTGCCACCAGTCTCGACAGCACAGATACGCAGTATTTT
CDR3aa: CATSLDSTDTQYF

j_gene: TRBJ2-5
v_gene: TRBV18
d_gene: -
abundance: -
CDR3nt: TGTGCCAGCTCTAGTGGGACCGACTTTACGGAGACCCAGTACTTC
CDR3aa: CASSSGTDFTETQYF

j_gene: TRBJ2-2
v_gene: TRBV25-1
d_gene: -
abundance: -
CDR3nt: TGTGCCAGCAGTGGAGGGTTTGACGGGGAGCTGTTTTTT
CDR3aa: CASSGGFDGELFF

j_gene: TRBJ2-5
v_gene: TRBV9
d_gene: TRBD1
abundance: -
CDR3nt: TGTGCCAGCAGCGTAGGTTCGGGACAGCAAGAGACCCAGTACTTC
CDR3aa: CASSVGSGQQETQYF

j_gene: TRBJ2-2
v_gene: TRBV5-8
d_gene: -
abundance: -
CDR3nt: TGTGCCAGCAGCTTCACCGCGACCGGGGAGCTGTTTTTT
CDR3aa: CASSFTATGELFF

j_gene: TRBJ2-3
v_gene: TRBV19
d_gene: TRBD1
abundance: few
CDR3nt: TGTGCCAGTAGTACCTTCGGGACAGGGTCCGGTACGCAGTATTTT
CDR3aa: CASSTFGTGSGTQYF

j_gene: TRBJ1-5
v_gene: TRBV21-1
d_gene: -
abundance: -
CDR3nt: TGTGCCAGCAGCCTCCCGGAGCCCAATCAGCCCCAGCATTTT
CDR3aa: CASSLPEPNQPQHF

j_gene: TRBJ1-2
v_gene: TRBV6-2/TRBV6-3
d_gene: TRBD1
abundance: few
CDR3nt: TGTGCCAGCAGCCGTCCCGGACAGGGGGCAAAGGGGGACTATGGCTACACCTTC
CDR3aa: CASSRPGQGAKGDYGYTF

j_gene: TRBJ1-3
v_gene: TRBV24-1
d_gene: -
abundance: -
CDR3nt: TGTGCCACCAGTGATGGCACTCACTCTGGAAACACCATATATTTT
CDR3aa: CATSDGTHSGNTIYF